A selection of T cell receptor beta chains follows, all from one sample in a study of T cell repertoires in cytomegalovirus infection. MiXCR was run by TCRdb on the reads, yielding one entry per CDR3 protein. The sample consists of around 550,000 distinct CDR3 sequences, more than 25% of them appearing once. Sequencing input: PBMCs. These receptors were collected from a human donor in good health (CMV status not recorded). Some clones in this sample may be carry-over from other donors' samples. Both conserved end residues are part of each CDR3. Fields, in order: V gene, clone size, D gene, J gene, CDR3 DNA, CDR3 protein. D genes are given only for firm matches. Size is stated for part of the rows, as once, few or many counts, or as a class when the clone is expanded.

v_gene: TRBV6-2/TRBV6-3
abundance: .
d_gene: .
j_gene: TRBJ2-5
CDR3nt: TGTGCCAGCAGGATTGGGACCTTAGGCGAGACCCAGTACTTC
CDR3aa: CASRIGTLGETQYF

v_gene: TRBV11-3
abundance: .
d_gene: TRBD2
j_gene: TRBJ2-1
CDR3nt: TGTGCCAGCAGCTTAGCTGTGACTAGCAAATATGAGCAGTTCTTC
CDR3aa: CASSLAVTSKYEQFF

v_gene: TRBV7-8
abundance: many
d_gene: .
j_gene: TRBJ2-1
CDR3nt: TGTGCCAGCAGCTTAGCGGTGGCTCAGGCTTCCTACAATGAGCAGTTCTTC
CDR3aa: CASSLAVAQASYNEQFF

v_gene: TRBV7-6
abundance: many
d_gene: TRBD2
j_gene: TRBJ2-5
CDR3nt: TGTGCCAGCAGCTTAGCGGTGAGCGGGAGGTCCTCGCGATCTCAAGAGACCCAGTACTTC
CDR3aa: CASSLAVSGRSSRSQETQYF

v_gene: TRBV7-2
abundance: many
d_gene: .
j_gene: TRBJ1-5
CDR3nt: TGTGCCAGTAAAGGGGATAGCAATCAGCCCCAGCATTTT
CDR3aa: CASKGDSNQPQHF

v_gene: TRBV2
abundance: few
d_gene: TRBD1
j_gene: TRBJ1-5
CDR3nt: TGTGCCAGCAGGGGGGTCGAAGGACAGGTTTTTAATCAGCCCCAGCATTTT
CDR3aa: CASRGVEGQVFNQPQHF

v_gene: TRBV7-4
abundance: few
d_gene: .
j_gene: TRBJ1-1
CDR3nt: TGTGCCAGCAGCCCAAGGGGGGGGGGGTCCAGCACTGAAGCTTTCTTT
CDR3aa: CASSPRGGGSSTEAFF

v_gene: TRBV11-3
abundance: .
d_gene: .
j_gene: TRBJ2-2
CDR3nt: TGTGCCAGCAGCTTAGATGGCGAATGGGACACCGGGGAGCTGTTTTTT
CDR3aa: CASSLDGEWDTGELFF

v_gene: TRBV7-2
abundance: .
d_gene: .
j_gene: TRBJ1-2
CDR3nt: TGTGCCAGCAGATTTACAGGGACCTATGGCTACACCTTC
CDR3aa: CASRFTGTYGYTF

v_gene: TRBV11-2
abundance: .
d_gene: .
j_gene: TRBJ2-3
CDR3nt: TGTGCCAGCAGCTTAGCTATACCAGATACGCAGTATTTT
CDR3aa: CASSLAIPDTQYF

v_gene: TRBV2
abundance: .
d_gene: .
j_gene: TRBJ1-2
CDR3nt: TGTGCCAGCAGTGACCCGGGAGGGAACTATGGCTACACCTTC
CDR3aa: CASSDPGGNYGYTF